These 9 T cell receptor beta chains were sequenced from one sample in a study of shared clonotypes between healthy human individuals. Positive CCR7 selection of CD45RO-negative cells yielded the naive CD8 cells, and terminally differentiated effector memory CD45RA+ cells were excluded. Method: immunoSEQ multiplex PCR; TCRdb's copy keeps in-frame clones and lacks some. The repertoire holds about 2.2 million clones, with roughly 93% as singletons. Sequenced material: naive CD8+ T cells from PBMCs. Every receptor here comes from a man in his late teens or twenties in good health. Some clones in this sample may be carry-over from other donors' samples.

The J gene is TRBJ2-7, the V gene TRBV27; 13 nucleotides match TRBD2. The CDR3 contains 14 residues. J was trimmed by 5 bases and V by 6 bases; bases with no gene match: 4. Germline CDR1 MNHEY, CDR2 SMNVEV (reference sequence). This CDR3 is CASRGLAGFDEQYF. The CDR3 DNA sequence: TGTGCCAGCAGGGGACTAGCGGGATTCGACGAGCAGTACTTC.

The chain employs TRBV28 and TRBJ1-2; perhaps TRBD1 as D (5 bases). The V gene lost 6 bases and the J gene lost 4 bases, with 12 bases spanning the gap. Per the germline V gene, CDR1 is MDHEN and CDR2 is SYDVKM. The length of the CDR3 is 13 residues. The chain's CDR3 is CASRGERSYGYTF. CDR3 DNA sequence: TGTGCCAGCAGGGGGGAAAGGAGCTATGGCTACACCTTC.

The gene calls are TRBV11-2 and TRBJ2-1; possibly TRBD2 for D (6 bases). The germline CDR1 and CDR2 sequences are SGHAT and FQNNGV. V was pared by 5 bases and J by 2 bases, with 10 bases between. The CDR3 is made up of 14 amino acids. The CDR3 protein is CASSQAGPYNEQFF. Written as DNA, the CDR3 is TGTGCCAGCAGCCAAGCGGGCCCCTACAATGAGCAGTTCTTC.

The chain has TRBV2 and TRBJ2-1, with 8 bases aligning to TRBD2. The germline V gene encodes CDR1 SNHLY and CDR2 FYNNEI. J lost 9 bases, V lost 5 bases, and 3 bases had no gene match. The CDR3 has 12 residues. CDR3 coding DNA: TGTGCCAGCAGTTGGACTAGCCCTGAGCAGTTCTTC. This translates into CASSWTSPEQFF.

The chain combines TRBV10-3 with TRBJ1-2, with D maybe TRBD1 (5 bases). The CDR3 totals 14 residues. Deletions cut 3 bases from V and 4 bases from J, with 12 bases between. Germline-derived CDR1 and CDR2 are ENHRY and SYGVKD. DNA for the CDR3: TGTGCCATCAGTGACGCAGGGAGATTCTATGGCTACACCTTC. This translates into CAISDAGRFYGYTF.

Note on this clone: An end of the junction does not agree with germline; a read error may underlie this. The V and J genes are TRBV5-1 and TRBJ2-4; D gene unclear. The germline gives CDR1 SGHRS, CDR2 YFSETQ. This CDR3 spans 13 amino acids. The CDR3 DNA sequence: TGTGCCAGCAGCTTAGCAGCCAAAAACATTCAGTACTTC. It codes for CASSLAAKNIQYF.

The chain has TRBV27 and TRBJ2-3; 10 bases fit TRBD2. Germline V lookup: CDR1 MNHEY, CDR2 SMNVEV (reference sequence). With 4 bases clipped from V and 4 bases from J, the junction kept 11 bases outside the gene matches. The CDR3 covers 17 residues. This CDR3 reads CASSYLLAGVRADTQYF. CDR3 sequence (DNA): TGTGCCAGCAGTTACCTCCTAGCGGGAGTTAGGGCAGATACGCAGTATTTT.

The chain has TRBV5-4 and TRBJ2-1; 11 positions match TRBD2. Trimming at V came to 4 bases and at J to 3 bases, leaving 3 bases not matched to a gene. This CDR3 region has 15 residues. In germline, CDR1 is SGHNT, CDR2 YYREEE (reference sequence). The CDR3 bases are TGTGCCAGCAGCACTAGCGGGAGATACTACAATGAGCAGTTCTTC. This translates into CASSTSGRYYNEQFF.

V and J are TRBV9 and TRBJ1-1, with unresolved D. V was cut by 5 bases and J by 6 bases, with 11 bases left in between. The CDR3 loop spans 12 amino acids. Germline V gives CDR1 SGDLS, CDR2 YYNGEE. CDR3 nucleotide sequence: TGTGCCAGCAGAGGCCCCGGGCCTGAAGCTTTCTTT. Translated: CASRGPGPEAFF.